This T cell receptor beta chain was sequenced for a study of CXCR3-negative and CXCR3-positive naive CD8 T cells. CDR3 length: 16 amino acids. Triplicate sorts, approximately 290,000 cells apiece, were made for each CD8+ T cell subset. All TRB cDNA libraries came from 5' RACE performed with UMI labels. TCRdb re-analyzed the 5' RACE reads; it lists each CDR3 protein once, without DNA. The sample totals some 56,000 distinct CDR3 sequences. Sequencing used memory CD8+ T cells from blood. This receptor was obtained from a human donor in good health. Some clones in this sample may be carry-over from other donors' samples. This chain connects TRBV12-2 to TRBJ2-1; without DNA, the TCRdb call of TRBD2 cannot be checked. TRBV12-2 is a pseudogene locus. CDR3 sequence reads: CASRPFGGGPRNEQFF.